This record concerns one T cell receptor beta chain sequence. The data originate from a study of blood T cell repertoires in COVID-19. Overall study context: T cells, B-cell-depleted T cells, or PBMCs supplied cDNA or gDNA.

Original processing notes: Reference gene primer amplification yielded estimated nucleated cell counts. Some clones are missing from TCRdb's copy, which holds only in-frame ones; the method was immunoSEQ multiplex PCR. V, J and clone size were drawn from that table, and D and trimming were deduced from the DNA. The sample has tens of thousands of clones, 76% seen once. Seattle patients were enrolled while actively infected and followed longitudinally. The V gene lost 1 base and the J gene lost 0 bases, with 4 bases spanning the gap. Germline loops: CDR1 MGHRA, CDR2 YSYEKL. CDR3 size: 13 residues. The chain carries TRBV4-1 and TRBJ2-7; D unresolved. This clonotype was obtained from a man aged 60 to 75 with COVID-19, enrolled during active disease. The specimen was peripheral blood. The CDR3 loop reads CASSQAVSYEQYF. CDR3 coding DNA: TGCGCCAGCAGCCAAGCCGTCTCCTACGAGCAGTACTTC.